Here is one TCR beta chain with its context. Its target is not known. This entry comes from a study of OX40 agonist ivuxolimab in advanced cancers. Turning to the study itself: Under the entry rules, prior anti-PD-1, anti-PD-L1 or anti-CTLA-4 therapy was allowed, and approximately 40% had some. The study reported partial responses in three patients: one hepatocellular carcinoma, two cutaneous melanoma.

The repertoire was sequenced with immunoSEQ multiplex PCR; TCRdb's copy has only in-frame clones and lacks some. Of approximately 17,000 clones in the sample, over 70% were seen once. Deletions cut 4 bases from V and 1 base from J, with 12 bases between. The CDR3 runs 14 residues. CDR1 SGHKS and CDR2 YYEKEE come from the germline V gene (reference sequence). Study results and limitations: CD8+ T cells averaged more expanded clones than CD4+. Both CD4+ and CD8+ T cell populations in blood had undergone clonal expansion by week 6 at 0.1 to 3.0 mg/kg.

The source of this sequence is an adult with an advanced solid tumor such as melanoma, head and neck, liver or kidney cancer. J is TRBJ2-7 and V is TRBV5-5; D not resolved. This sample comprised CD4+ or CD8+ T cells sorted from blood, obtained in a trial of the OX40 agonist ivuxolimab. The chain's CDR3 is CASSPDVLSYEQYF. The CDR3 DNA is TGTGCCAGCAGCCCGGATGTTCTGTCCTACGAGCAGTACTTC.